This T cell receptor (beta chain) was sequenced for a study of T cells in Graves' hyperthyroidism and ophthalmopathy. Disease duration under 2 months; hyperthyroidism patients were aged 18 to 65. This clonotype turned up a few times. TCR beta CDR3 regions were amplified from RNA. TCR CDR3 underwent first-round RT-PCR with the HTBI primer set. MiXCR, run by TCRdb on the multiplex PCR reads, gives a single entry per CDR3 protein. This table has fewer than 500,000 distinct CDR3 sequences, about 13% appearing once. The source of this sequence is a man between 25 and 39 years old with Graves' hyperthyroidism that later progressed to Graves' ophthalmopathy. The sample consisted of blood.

CDR3 sequence: CASSLEPYTDTQYF. The CDR3 region has the DNA TGTGCCAGCAGTCTCGAACCCTACACAGATACGCAGTATTTT. The chain couples TRBV3-1 to TRBJ2-3; no clear D. The V end was cut by 6 bases, the J end by 2 bases, with 12 bases between. This CDR3 spans 14 amino acids. Germline V gives CDR1 LGHDT, CDR2 YNNKEL (reference sequence).